The present T cell receptor (beta chain) was sequenced within a study of shared clonotypes between healthy human individuals (dated by TCRdb to the early 2020s). Notes on the research overall: Two women and a few men aged 18 to 49 years were included in the cohort. Blood TCR repertoires of about 5 healthy adults were deeply sequenced to estimate repertoire size and the extent of clonotype sharing between individuals. Leukapheresis yielded between about 0.94 and 10 billion PBMCs per donor. Per donor, three plates each were used for CD4 naive and CD4 memory, two for CD8 naive, and one for CD8 memory. Different laboratories and diverse techniques were used to prepare libraries and sequence TCR repertoires, to increase sequencing depth and limit assay-specific biases.

The donors were healthy, HIV-negative adults with no recently reported acute infections or vaccinations. All donors were Caucasian adults living in Nashville, Tennessee, USA. CD4+ T cells were enriched through magnetic negative selection, after which naive cells were positively selected on CD45RA and the remaining negative fraction served as the memory subset. Blood was collected by leukapheresis, and PBMCs were isolated by Ficoll-Histopaque density gradient centrifugation and then cryopreserved in liquid nitrogen vapor phase. Purity and quantity of every magnetically sorted T cell population were checked by analytical flow cytometry. From each sorted fraction, genomic DNA was isolated and quantified by UV absorbance on a Nanodrop 2000c. As to this clone: Its antigen remains undetermined. No base quality values were provided; no much bigger clone lies one nucleotide off. Other DNA variants within this sample encode the same CDR3.

What the research found in general, with its limitations: Larger estimated clonotype richness was generally found for naive subsets than for memory subsets. Only blood was sampled, and tissue TCR repertoires likely differ from those in blood. Even with the large sequencing depth, rarefaction of the sorted-subset datasets indicated that sequencing was incomplete. Sharing across a few donors was observed for approximately 5% of naive CD4, 3.5% of naive CD8, 2% to 2.5% of memory CD4, and about 0.4% of memory CD8 clonotypes. Compared with non-shared clonotypes, clonotypes shared by all four sorted-subset donors had higher generation probabilities. Pairwise subsampling indicated that sequencing depth was expected to affect the degree of clonotype sharing among donors. Because the study included only a small number of donors, the genetic and exposure-history diversity represented was limited.

Using the deep immunoSEQ assay, TCR CDR3 regions were amplified from genomic DNA by multiplex PCR. Genomic DNA extracted from each cell subset was distributed evenly over all wells of several immunoSEQ 96-well plates, and each plate served as one replicate. For sorted subsets, about 200 ng genomic DNA, equal to 25,000 to 35,000 T cell genomes, was loaded into each replicate PCR. Purified libraries were quantified with a Qubit 3.0 fluorometer, sized on a Bioanalyzer 2100, and re-quantified with the KAPA Library Quantification kit. A separate single-read 150-cycle Illumina NextSeq 550 flow cell was used to sequence each immunoSEQ 96-well plate. For the original study's pipeline: The immunoSEQ output contained only junctional sequences without quality scores, so filtering could not match that applied to full-length reads. To assign V/J genes and CDR3, sequences were annotated against IMGT germline references using PyIR, a Python wrapper for IgBLAST v1.9. Any read was removed if the V/J assignment was weak (E-value above 1e-6), the CDR3 was missing, or the read contained stop codons, out-of-frame junctions, or ambiguous translated residues. A V3J clonotype was defined by an identical inferred V gene, J gene, and CDR3 amino acid sequence. The percentage overlap between two repertoires was calculated by dividing the number of shared unique clonotypes by the size of the smaller repertoire. Three approaches were used to assess repertoire richness: RTK rarefaction, the Chao1 estimator, and Recon v2.1 estimates of unobserved clonotypes. OLGA was used to compute generation probabilities for all TCRbeta clonotypes that the gDNA method yielded from a few donors. The table comes from immuneACCESS by way of TCRdb, which keeps in-frame sequences with V and J called. Part of the clones is missing from these tables; in studies checked, under half for an unresolved V gene and the rest for unknown reasons. V and J calls plus clone size are reproduced from that table; the DNA served to infer D and trimming. Present in this sample are 2 million to 2.5 million clones, 90% to 97% of which were seen just once. Together, the top ten hold roughly 0.13% of the sample.

The CDR3, from cysteine to phenylalanine, totals 15 residues. The only DNA kept is the CDR3, 45 bases in frame from the first base. The germline V gene provides CDR1 SGHRS and CDR2 YFSETQ. Trimming removed 0 bases from V and 0 bases from J, leaving 9 bases between the germline ends. This TCR was sampled from a man between 18 and 35 years old in good health. Sequencing used naive CD4+ T cells sorted from blood. The sample's cell subset or site, from its label and the paper: CD45RA+ positively selected. The receptor chain draws on TRBV5-1 and TRBJ2-5; the D gene is perhaps TRBD1 or TRBD2, each of them matching over 5 bases. The DNA sequence follows: TGCGCCAGCAGCTTGGGAGGGACCAACCAAGAGACCCAGTACTTC. This is translated as CASSLGGTNQETQYF. Supplemented by the reference TRBV5-1 and TRBJ2-5 proteins around the CDR3, the complete variable domain is KAGVTQTPRYLIKTRGQQVTLSCSPISGHRSVSWYQQTPGQGLQFLFEYFSETQRNKGNFPGRFSGRQFSNSRSEMNVSTLELGDSALYLCASSLGGTNQETQYFGPGTRLLVL.